These 8 T cell receptor beta chains were sequenced from one sample in a study of control samples from healthy donors and cancer patients. Produced via immunoSEQ multiplex PCR; TCRdb's table is partial and in-frame only. This sample has tens of thousands of clones, with 70% to 90% found just once. Input material: blood. Source of these receptors: a woman between 55 and 75 years old in good health.

The chain carries TRBV28 and TRBJ2-7; 7 positions agree with TRBD1. CDR1 is MDHEN and CDR2 is SYDVKM in the germline V gene. J lost 9 bases, V lost 5 bases, and 4 bases had no gene match. CDR3 length: 11 amino acids. The CDR3 loop is CASSEGARQYF. The CDR3 DNA sequence: TGTGCCAGCAGTGAGGGGGCGCGGCAGTACTTC.

The chain joins TRBV15 to TRBJ2-2, with 8 bases that match TRBD1. Germline loops: CDR1 LNHNV, CDR2 YYDKDF (reference sequence). The CDR3 is made up of 16 amino acids. Trimming took 7 bases from V and 7 from J; bases not matched to a gene: 14. The CDR3 DNA reads TGTGCCACCACCTCCCCGTCAGGGGGCAAGGTCGGGGAGCTGTTTTTT. Its protein product is CATTSPSGGKVGELFF.

The chain is built from TRBV4-2 and TRBJ2-7; tentatively, D is TRBD2 (6 bases). CDR3 length: 15 residues. CDR1 LGHNA and CDR2 YNFKEQ come from the germline V gene. Deletions cut 1 base from V and 0 bases from J, with 10 bases between. The DNA of the CDR3 is TGTGCCAGCAGCCAAGTAGGAGGGATCTCCTACGAGCAGTACTTC. This gives the protein CASSQVGGISYEQYF.

The gene calls are TRBV2 and TRBJ1-2; TRBD1 might be the D (6 bases). The CDR3 contains 15 residues. Germline CDR1 reads SNHLY; CDR2 reads FYNNEI. V shed 5 bases and J shed 7 bases, with 20 bases lying between them. The CDR3 spells CASSLGQQVQSGYTF. The DNA for the CDR3 is TGTGCCAGCAGTCTTGGACAGCAAGTTCAAAGTGGCTACACCTTC.

The rearrangement joins TRBV15 to TRBJ2-3; the match to TRBD2 covers 9 bases. This CDR3 contains 16 residues. Germline V gene data show CDR1 as LNHNV and CDR2 as YYDKDF (reference sequence). V was pared by 0 bases and J by 2 bases, with 3 bases of the junction left unmatched. The CDR3 reads CATSRELAGNTDTQYF. The CDR3, as DNA: TGTGCCACCAGCAGAGAACTAGCGGGTAACACAGATACGCAGTATTTT.

This chain joins TRBV6-5 and TRBJ2-3, with TRBD2 matching over 9 bases. The CDR3 is 13 amino acids. Trimming took 11 bases from V and 4 from J; bases not matched to a gene: 7. CDR1 is MNHEY, CDR2 SVGAGI, per germline. DNA for the CDR3: TGTGCCTCAGCGGGGGGACCCGCAGATACGCAGTATTTT. Translated: CASAGGPADTQYF.

This clone came up once. CDR3 sequence: CASSRQRLIPEQFF. DNA for the CDR3: TGTGCCAGCAGCCGACAGCGCCTGATACCAGAGCAGTTCTTC. The chain is built from TRBV3-1 (or the pseudogene TRBV3-2) and TRBJ2-1; possibly TRBD1 for D (5 bases). V dropped 4 bases and J dropped 10 bases, with 17 bases sitting between them. The length of the CDR3 is 14 residues. Germline loops: CDR1 LGHDT, CDR2 YNNKEL (reference sequence).

The rearrangement links TRBV6-5 to TRBJ1-1; D perhaps matches TRBD1 (6 bases). The germline V gene has CDR1 MNHEY and CDR2 SVGAGI. Trimming removed 2 bases at V and 1 base at J, with 8 bases between. The CDR3 spans 14 residues. The CDR3 loop is CASSYVRGNTEAFF. The CDR3 bases are TGTGCCAGCAGTTACGTCAGGGGGAACACTGAAGCTTTCTTT.